Here is one TCR beta chain with its context. Its specificity is unknown. Method: immunoSEQ multiplex PCR; TCRdb's copy keeps in-frame clones and lacks some. The sample lists about 46,000 clones, approximately 90% occurring once. The data belong to a study of regulatory and conventional T cells in RAG deficiency. Germline V gene data show CDR1 as MDHEN and CDR2 as SYDVKM. Trimming removed 3 bases at V and 2 bases at J, with 10 bases between. This CDR3 has 14 residues. Study observations and caveats: Control T-cell subsets had markedly higher Shannon entropy and lower Simpson indices than RAG-deficient patients. Omenn syndrome and CID/AS patients had roughly 100-fold fewer unique Treg TCR beta sequences, versus around 10-fold elsewhere. In Omenn syndrome, Treg and Tconv repertoires overlapped >75%.

Blood CD4+ CD25-low CD127-high conventional T cells supplied the genomic DNA template. This sample was also put to use in a study of regulatory T cells. That report notes: The primer mix had 52 TRBV and 13 TRBJ primers. Patient repertoires had restricted TRB V-J pairs and skewed V and J usage, most in Tregs.

V is TRBV28 and J is TRBJ1-2, with D perhaps TRBD1 (6 bases). The clonotype comes from a human donor in good health. Sequencing used CD4+ effector T cells sorted from blood. The CDR3 sequence: CASSLGAMNYGYTF. CDR3 DNA sequence: TGTGCCAGCAGTTTGGGGGCTATGAACTATGGCTACACCTTC.